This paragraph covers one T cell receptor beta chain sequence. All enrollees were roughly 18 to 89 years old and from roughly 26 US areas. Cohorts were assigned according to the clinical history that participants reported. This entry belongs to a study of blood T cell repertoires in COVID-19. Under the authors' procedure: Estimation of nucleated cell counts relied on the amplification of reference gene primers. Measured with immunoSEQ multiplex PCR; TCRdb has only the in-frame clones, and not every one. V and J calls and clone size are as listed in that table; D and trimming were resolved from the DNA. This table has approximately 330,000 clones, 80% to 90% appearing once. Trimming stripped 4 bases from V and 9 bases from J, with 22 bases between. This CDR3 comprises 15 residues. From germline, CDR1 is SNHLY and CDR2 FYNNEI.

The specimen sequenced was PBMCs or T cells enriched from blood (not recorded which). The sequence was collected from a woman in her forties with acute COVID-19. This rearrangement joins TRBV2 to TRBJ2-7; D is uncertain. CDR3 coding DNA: TGTGCCAGCAGTGCGCTGCCGGGTCAAAAAGATGGGCAGTACTTC. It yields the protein CASSALPGQKDGQYF.